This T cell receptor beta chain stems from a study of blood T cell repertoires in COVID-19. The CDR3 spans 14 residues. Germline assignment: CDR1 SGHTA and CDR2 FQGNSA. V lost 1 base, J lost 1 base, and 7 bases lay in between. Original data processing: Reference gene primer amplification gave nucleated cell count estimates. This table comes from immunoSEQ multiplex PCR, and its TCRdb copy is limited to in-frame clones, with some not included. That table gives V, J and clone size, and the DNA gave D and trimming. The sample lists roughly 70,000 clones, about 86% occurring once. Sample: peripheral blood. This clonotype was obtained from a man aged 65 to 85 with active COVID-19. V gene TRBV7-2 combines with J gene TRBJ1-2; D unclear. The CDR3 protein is CASSLGGVNYGYTF. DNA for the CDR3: TGTGCCAGCAGCTTAGGAGGCGTTAACTATGGCTACACCTTC.